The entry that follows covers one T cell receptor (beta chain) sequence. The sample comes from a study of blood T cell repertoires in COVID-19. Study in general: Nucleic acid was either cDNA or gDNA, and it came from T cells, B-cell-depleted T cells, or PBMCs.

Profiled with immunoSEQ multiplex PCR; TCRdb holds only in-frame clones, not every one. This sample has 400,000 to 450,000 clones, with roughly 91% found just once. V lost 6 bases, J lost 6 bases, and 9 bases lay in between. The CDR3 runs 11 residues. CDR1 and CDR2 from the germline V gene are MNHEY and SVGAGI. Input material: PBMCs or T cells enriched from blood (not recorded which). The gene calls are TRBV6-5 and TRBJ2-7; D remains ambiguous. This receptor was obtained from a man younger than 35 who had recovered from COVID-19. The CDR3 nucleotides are TGTGCCAGCAGATCGACGGGCGAGCAGTACTTC. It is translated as CASRSTGEQYF.